The sequence of this T cell receptor (beta chain) was determined in a study of T cell repertoires in cytomegalovirus infection. A note on this clonotype: Its antigen is unidentified.

From the reads, TCRdb called clonotypes with MiXCR, one entry per CDR3 protein. Here the sample spans roughly 860,000 distinct CDR3 sequences, around a third being singletons. The CDR3 is 13 amino acids. V lost 5 bases and J lost 10, with 17 bases in between. The rearrangement joins TRBV12-3 or TRBV12-4 to TRBJ1-2; the D gene is possibly TRBD1 (6 bases). This clonotype was obtained from a human donor in good health (CMV status not recorded). Some clones in this sample may be carry-over from other donors' samples. Sequencing used cultured CD8+ T cells from PBMCs, obtained from culture after CMV antigen stimulation. The CDR3 coding sequence is TGTGCCAGCAGTCAGGGGACCCAACATGACTACACCTTC. Residues: CASSQGTQHDYTF.